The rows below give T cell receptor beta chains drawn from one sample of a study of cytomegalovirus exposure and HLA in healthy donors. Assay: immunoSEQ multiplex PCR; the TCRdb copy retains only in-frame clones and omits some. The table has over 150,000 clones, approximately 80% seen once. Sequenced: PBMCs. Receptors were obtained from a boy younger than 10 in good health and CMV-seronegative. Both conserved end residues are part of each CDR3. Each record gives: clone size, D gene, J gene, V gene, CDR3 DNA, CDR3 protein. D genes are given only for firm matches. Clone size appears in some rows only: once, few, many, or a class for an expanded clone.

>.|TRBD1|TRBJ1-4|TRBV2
TGTGCCAGCAGTGAATCCGGGAGGGGGCCTGAAAAACTGTTTTTT
CASSESGRGPEKLFF
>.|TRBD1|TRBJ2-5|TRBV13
TGTGCCAGCAGCTTAGGGCAGGGGGCCCTAGAAGAGACCCAGTACTTC
CASSLGQGALEETQYF
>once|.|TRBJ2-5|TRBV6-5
TGTGCCAGCAGACTACGAGGCCCCCCAGAGACCCAGTACTTC
CASRLRGPPETQYF
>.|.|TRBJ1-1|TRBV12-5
TGTGCTAGTGGCCCCGCGGGTGGTACTGAAGCTTTCTTT
CASGPAGGTEAFF
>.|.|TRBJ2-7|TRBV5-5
TGTGCCAGCAGCTTGGCGGTAGCGGACGCCTACGAGCAGTACTTC
CASSLAVADAYEQYF
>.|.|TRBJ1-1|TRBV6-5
TGTGCCAGCAGTTACAGGGGATCGCCTGAAGCTTTCTTT
CASSYRGSPEAFF
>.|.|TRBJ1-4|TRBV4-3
TGCGCCAGCAGCCGGAGCGGGACGCCTGAAAAACTGTTTTTT
CASSRSGTPEKLFF
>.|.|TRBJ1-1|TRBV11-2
TGTGCCAGCAGCTTAGACAGTATAAACACTGAAGCTTTCTTT
CASSLDSINTEAFF
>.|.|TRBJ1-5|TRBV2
TGTGCCAGCAGTGAAGTTACAGGGACGAGCAATCAGCCCCAGCATTTT
CASSEVTGTSNQPQHF
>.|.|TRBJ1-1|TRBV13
TGTGCCAGCAGCCCCTACAGATCGGGGTTGGCCACTGAAGCTTTCTTT
CASSPYRSGLATEAFF
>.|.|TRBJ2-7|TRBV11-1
TGTGCCAGCAGCTTAGACGTCTCGAGCTCCTACGAGCAGTACTTC
CASSLDVSSSYEQYF
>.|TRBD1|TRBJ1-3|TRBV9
TGTGCCAGCAGCGTCGGACAGGGTGGATCTGGAAACACCATATATTTT
CASSVGQGGSGNTIYF
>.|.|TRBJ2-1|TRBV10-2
TGCGCCAGCAGTGAGTCGCGGGCGGGGAGTGAGCAGTTCTTC
CASSESRAGSEQFF
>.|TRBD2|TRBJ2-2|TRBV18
TGTGCCAGCTCACTCCTCAAACTAGCGGGGACCGGGGAGCTGTTTTTT
CASSLLKLAGTGELFF
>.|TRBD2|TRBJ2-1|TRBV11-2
TGTGCCAGCAGCTTTAGCGGGGGAACCAATGAGCAGTTCTTC
CASSFSGGTNEQFF
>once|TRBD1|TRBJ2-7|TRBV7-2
TGTGCCAGCAGCTCAAGGTCACCGGGACAGCTCTCCGAGCAGTACTTC
CASSSRSPGQLSEQYF
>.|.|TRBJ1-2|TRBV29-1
TGCAGCGTTGAGAGAAGGACAGCTGACCTTAACTATGGCTACACCTTC
CSVERRTADLNYGYTF
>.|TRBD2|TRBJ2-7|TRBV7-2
TGTGCCAGCAGCTCCCCGGGACTAGCGGGAAGAGGTGAGCAGTACTTC
CASSSPGLAGRGEQYF
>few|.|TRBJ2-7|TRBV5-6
TGTGCCAGCAGCTTGCAGGGCCGCGAGCAGTACTTC
CASSLQGREQYF
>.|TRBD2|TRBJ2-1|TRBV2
TGTGCCAGCACCGGGACTAGCGGGGCCGGGGATGAGCAGTTCTTC
CASTGTSGAGDEQFF
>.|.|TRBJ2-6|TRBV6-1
TGTGCCAGCAGTGCGGGACTTACCTCTGGGGCCAACGGCCTGACTTTC
CASSAGLTSGANGLTF
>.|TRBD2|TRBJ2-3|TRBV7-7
TGTGCCAGCAGCTTATCGGGGGGGGACGCAGATACGCAGTATTTT
CASSLSGGDADTQYF
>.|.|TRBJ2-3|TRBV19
TGTGCCAGTAGTATCGCGATAGCAGATACGCAGTATTTT
CASSIAIADTQYF
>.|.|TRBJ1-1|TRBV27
TGTGCCAGCAGTTTATACAGGGTGAACACTGAAGCTTTCTTT
CASSLYRVNTEAFF
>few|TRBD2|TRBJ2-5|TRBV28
TGTGCCAGCGGGGGGGACCCACGCGCGCGGGAGACCCAGTACTTC
CASGGDPRARETQYF
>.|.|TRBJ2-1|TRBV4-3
TGCGCCAGCAGCCAAGATCCTCCAGCGGCCGACTATTACAATGAGCAGTTCTTC
CASSQDPPAADYYNEQFF
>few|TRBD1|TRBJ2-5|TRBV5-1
TGCGCCAGCAGCGGACCGGGACAGGAGTTGCAGACCCAGTACTTC
CASSGPGQELQTQYF
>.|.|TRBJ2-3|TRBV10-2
TGCGCCAGCAGTGCGGCTAGGCGGCCAGATACGCAGTATTTT
CASSAARRPDTQYF
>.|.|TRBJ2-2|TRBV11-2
TGTGCCAGCAGCTTGTCAGGATGGGAGCTGTTTTTT
CASSLSGWELFF
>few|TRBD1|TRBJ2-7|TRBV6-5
TGTGCCAGCCGACCCCACGCAGGACAGGGGGAATGGTTC
CASRPHAGQGEWF
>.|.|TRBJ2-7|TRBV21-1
TGTGCCAGCAGCAAAGGCTTAGCGGGGCGTCCCTACGAGCAGTACTTC
CASSKGLAGRPYEQYF
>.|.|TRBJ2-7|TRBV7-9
TGTGCCAGCAGCTCGGCGCAGGGCGTAACCTACGAGCAGTACTTC
CASSSAQGVTYEQYF
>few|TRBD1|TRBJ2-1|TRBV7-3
TGTGCCAGCAGCTCCCCGGGACAGTACAATGAGCAGTTCTTC
CASSSPGQYNEQFF
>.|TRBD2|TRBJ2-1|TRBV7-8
TGTGCCAGCAGCTTATACGGGGGGTCTGATGAGCAGTTCTTC
CASSLYGGSDEQFF
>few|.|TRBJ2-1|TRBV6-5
TGTGCCAGCACGAACCCTAAACAGGGACGGAATGAGCAGTTCTTC
CASTNPKQGRNEQFF
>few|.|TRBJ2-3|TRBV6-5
TGTGCCAGCAGCTATGAATTTCCGAGCACAGATACGCAGTATTTT
CASSYEFPSTDTQYF
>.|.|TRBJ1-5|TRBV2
TGTGCCAGCAGTAACGAAAACGGACATACGTACGGCGACAATCAGCCCCAGCATTTT
CASSNENGHTYGDNQPQHF
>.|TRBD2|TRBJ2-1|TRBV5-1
TGCGCCAGCAGCCCCGGGGCTAGCGGGACCCATGAGCAGTTCTTC
CASSPGASGTHEQFF
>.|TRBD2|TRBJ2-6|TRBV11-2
TGTGCCAGCAGCTTCCAGGGACTATCTGGGGCCAACGTCCTGACTTTC
CASSFQGLSGANVLTF
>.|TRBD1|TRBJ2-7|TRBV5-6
TGTGCCAGCAGCTTGCCGGGACAGGGATCCTACGAGCAGTACTTC
CASSLPGQGSYEQYF
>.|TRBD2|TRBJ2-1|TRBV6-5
TGTGCCACCGCGGGACTAGCGGGAGGAGGTGAGCAGTTCTTC
CATAGLAGGGEQFF
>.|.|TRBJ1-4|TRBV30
TGTGCCTGGAGTGGGCAGGGGAATGAAAAACTGTTTTTT
CAWSGQGNEKLFF
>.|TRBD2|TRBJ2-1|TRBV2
TGTGCCAGCAGTGAAGTGGGGCGGGGGGGTTCCGACAATGAGCAGTTCTTC
CASSEVGRGGSDNEQFF
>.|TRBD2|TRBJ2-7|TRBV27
TGTGCCAGCAGCCAGGGACTAGCGATCCCCGAGCAGTACTTC
CASSQGLAIPEQYF
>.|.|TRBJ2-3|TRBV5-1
TGCGCCAGCAGCTTGGTGTCAGGGATGGCAGATACGCAGTATTTT
CASSLVSGMADTQYF
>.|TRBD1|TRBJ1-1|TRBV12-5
TGTGCTAGTGGTATACAGGGGTTGAACACTGAAGCTTTCTTT
CASGIQGLNTEAFF
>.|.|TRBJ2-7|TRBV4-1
TGCGCCAGCAGCCAGAATCTAGGAGATTTCTACGAGCAGTACTTC
CASSQNLGDFYEQYF
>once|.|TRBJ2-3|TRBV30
TGTGCCTGGAGTGCCCAGGGTGCAGATACGCAGTATTTT
CAWSAQGADTQYF
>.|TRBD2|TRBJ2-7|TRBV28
TGTGCCAGCCAGACTAGCGGGAGTGTATATTACGAGCAGTACTTC
CASQTSGSVYYEQYF
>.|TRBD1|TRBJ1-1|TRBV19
TGTGCCAGTAGTATAGGTCAGCAGGGGGAGACTGAAGCTTTCTTT
CASSIGQQGETEAFF
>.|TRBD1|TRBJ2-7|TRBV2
TGTGCCAGCAGTCGACAGGGGGCCACCCTTTCCTACGAGCAGTACTTC
CASSRQGATLSYEQYF
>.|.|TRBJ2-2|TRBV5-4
TGTGCCAGCAGCTTGGTACAGACCGGGGAGCTGTTTTTT
CASSLVQTGELFF
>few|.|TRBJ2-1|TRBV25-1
TGTGACCCAAGGGGAGCCGGGAGCTCCTACAATGAGCAGTTCTTC
CDPRGAGSSYNEQFF
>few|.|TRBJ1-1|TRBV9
TGTGCCAGCAGCGTAGGGGGTGGGAGGAACACTGAAGCTTTCTTT
CASSVGGGRNTEAFF
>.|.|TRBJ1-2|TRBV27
TGTGCCAGGGATCAGGGGACAACTGGCTATGGCTACACCTTC
CARDQGTTGYGYTF
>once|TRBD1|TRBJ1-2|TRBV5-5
TGTGCCAGCAGCTTGTCCGACAGGGACTATGGCTACACCTTC
CASSLSDRDYGYTF
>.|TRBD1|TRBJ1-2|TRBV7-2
TGTGCCAGCAGCTCCGACAGGGGGAACTATGGCTACACCTTC
CASSSDRGNYGYTF
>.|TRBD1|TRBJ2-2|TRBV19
TGTGCATGTGAGGGACAGTGGACCGGGGAGCTGTTTTTT
CACEGQWTGELFF
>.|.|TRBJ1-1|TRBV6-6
TGTGCCAGCAGTCCTTACAGAGGGGGCACTGAAGCTTTCTTT
CASSPYRGGTEAFF
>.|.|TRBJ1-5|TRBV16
TGTGCCAGCAGCAAAGACAGGTTCAATCAGCCCCAGCATTTT
CASSKDRFNQPQHF